These T cell receptor beta chains were read from a single sample in a study of cytotoxic CD8 clonotypes in ibrutinib-treated CLL. The assay was immunoSEQ multiplex PCR, and TCRdb's table has in-frame clones only and misses some. Of 50,000 to 65,000 clones in the sample, approximately 57% were seen once. The material sequenced was PBMCs, taken after 12 months of ibrutinib treatment. The receptors stem from a human donor with chronic lymphocytic leukemia. The CDR3 runs from the conserved cysteine through the conserved F or W. The D gene is left open where the match is weak. Size values are once, few and many counts, or a class for expanded clones, and some rows have none.

>-|TRBV7-6|TRBJ2-2|medium-sized
TGTGCCAGCAGCTTAGGGTCATCGTTGGCCGGGGAGCTGTTTTTT
CASSLGSSLAGELFF
>TRBD1|TRBV29-1|TRBJ2-3|-
TGCAGCGTTGAAGGGGGACAGGACCCCACAGATACGCAGTATTTT
CSVEGGQDPTDTQYF
>-|TRBV7-2|TRBJ2-2|-
TGTGCCAGCAGCCTCCGGGCCATCACCGGGGAGCTGTTTTTT
CASSLRAITGELFF
>-|TRBV5-4|TRBJ1-2|-
TGTGCCAGCAGCTTGGGGAGTTGGAGACGCTATGGCTACACCTTC
CASSLGSWRRYGYTF
>-|TRBV6-5|TRBJ1-2|few
TGTGCCAGCAGTTACTCTGCGGGGTGGGACTATGGCTACACCTTC
CASSYSAGWDYGYTF
>TRBD2|TRBV10-3|TRBJ2-3|few
TGTGCCATCAGTGAAGCGGGAGGACCCACAGATACGCAGTATTTT
CAISEAGGPTDTQYF
>-|TRBV14|TRBJ1-2|few
TGTGCCAGCAGCCAAGATCGGCAAGCCCTAACTGGCTACACCTTC
CASSQDRQALTGYTF
>TRBD1|TRBV28|TRBJ2-1|-
TGTGCCAGCAATGCTTTTGACGGACAGGGGGGGAATGAGCAGTTCTTC
CASNAFDGQGGNEQFF
>TRBD1|TRBV6-5|TRBJ1-1|-
TGTGCCAGCAGTTACGCAGGGGGCACTGAAGCTTTCTTT
CASSYAGGTEAFF
>-|TRBV28|TRBJ2-5|-
TGTGCCAGCGGTTTAGGGCCTTTTTTTCAAGAGACCCAGTACTTC
CASGLGPFFQETQYF
>-|TRBV23-1|TRBJ1-6|many
TGCGCCAGCAGTCCTGATAGGCCCTATTCACCCCTCCACTTT
CASSPDRPYSPLHF
>TRBD1|TRBV6-5|TRBJ1-2|few
TGTGCCAGCAGTTCCGACAGGGACAAATGGAGGGGCTACACCTTC
CASSSDRDKWRGYTF
>-|TRBV27|TRBJ2-1|-
TGTGCCAGCAGTTTAAGGAGCGGTTCTTACAATGAGCAGTTCTTC
CASSLRSGSYNEQFF
>-|TRBV28|TRBJ1-5|-
TGTGCCAGCAGCCCGACAGGCAGCAATCAGCCCCAGCATTTT
CASSPTGSNQPQHF
>-|TRBV7-2|TRBJ1-5|few
TGTGCCAGCAGCTTAGCCCCTCCCGGCCATTTTCAGCCCCAGCATTTT
CASSLAPPGHFQPQHF
>TRBD1|TRBV27|TRBJ2-6|few
TGTGCCAGCAGCCCGGGACAGGGAGCGGCTGGGGCCAACGTCCTGACTTTC
CASSPGQGAAGANVLTF
>TRBD1|TRBV4-1|TRBJ1-1|medium-sized
TGCGCCAGCAGCCAAGATGCCCAGGGGGCTCTTTGGACTGAAGCTTTCTTT
CASSQDAQGALWTEAFF
>TRBD2|TRBV5-6|TRBJ2-6|-
TGTGCCAGCAGCTATGCGGGAGGATCTGGGGCCAACGTCCTGACTTTC
CASSYAGGSGANVLTF
>-|TRBV11-2|TRBJ2-2|-
TGTGCCAGCAGCTTAATCATGGGCGGGGAGCTGTTTTTT
CASSLIMGGELFF
>-|TRBV6-6|TRBJ1-1|-
TGTGCCAGCAGGGGGGGGGCAGCGAACACTGAAGCTTTCTTT
CASRGGAANTEAFF